One sample yielded the 18 T cell receptor beta chains listed below, sequenced in a study of T cell repertoires in cytomegalovirus infection. Each CDR3 protein gets one entry after TCRdb re-called the reads with MiXCR. The repertoire holds about 530,000 distinct CDR3 sequences, with about 25% as singletons. The specimen was PBMCs. Receptor source: a human donor in good health (CMV status not recorded). Some clones in this sample may be carry-over from other donors' samples.

This clonotype was found many times. This chain uses TRBV7-8 with TRBJ2-7, with 7 nucleotides matching TRBD2. The CDR3 is made up of 14 amino acids. The germline V gene has CDR1 SGHVS and CDR2 FQNEAQ. The V segment lost 1 base and the J segment 0 bases; nucleotides outside the gene matches: 0. CDR3 DNA: TGTGCCAGCAGCTTAGGGGACTACTCCTACGAGCAGTACTTC. Encoded protein: CASSLGDYSYEQYF.

The genes are TRBV5-1 and TRBJ2-7, with 12 bases fitting TRBD2. The V segment lost 2 bases and the J segment 0 bases; nucleotides outside the gene matches: 12. This CDR3 region has 19 residues. CDR1 SGHRS and CDR2 YFSETQ come from the germline V gene. CDR3 in amino acids: CASSFLPGLAGTSSYEQYF. The CDR3 DNA reads as TGCGCCAGCAGCTTTTTACCGGGACTAGCGGGTACAAGCTCCTACGAGCAGTACTTC.

The V and J genes are TRBV7-9 and TRBJ1-1; D remains ambiguous. Germline assignment: CDR1 SEHNR and CDR2 FQNEAQ (reference sequence). V dropped 6 bases and J dropped 4 bases, with 15 bases sitting between them. The CDR3 totals 14 residues. The CDR3 is CASRRHEEVTEAFF. The CDR3, as DNA: TGTGCCAGCAGAAGACATGAGGAGGTCACTGAAGCTTTCTTT. Combining the CDR3 with reference TRBV7-9 and TRBJ1-1 gives the whole variable domain DTGVSQNPRHKITKRGQNVTFRCDPISEHNRLYWYRQTLGQGPEFLTYFQNEAQLEKSRLLSDRFSAERPKGSFSTLEIQRTEQGDSAMYLCASRRHEEVTEAFFGQGTRLTVV.

This clonotype occurred many times. The chain joins TRBV7-2 to TRBJ2-1; 7 nucleotides line up with TRBD1. V shed 3 bases, J shed 3 bases, and the junction held 11 bases outside the gene matches. In germline, CDR1 is SGHTA, CDR2 FQGNSA. CDR3 length equals 17 residues. In DNA, the CDR3 is TGTGCCAGCAGCTTGGGCGACTGGGGACAGTACTACAATGAGCAGTTCTTC. Translated: CASSLGDWGQYYNEQFF.

This clonotype occurred many times. This rearrangement joins TRBV7-2 to TRBJ2-1; TRBD2 matches 15 bases. The J segment lost 8 bases and the V segment lost 5 bases, leaving 7 bases of the junction unmatched. This CDR3 region has 16 residues. Germline V gene sequence: CDR1 SGHTA, CDR2 FQGNSA. The CDR3 DNA follows: TGTGCCAGCAGCCCTTTTGGACTAGCGGGAGGGGATGAGCAGTTCTTC. This sequence encodes CASSPFGLAGGDEQFF.

The CDR3 is CASSLRTGNYEQYF. CDR3 bases: TGCGCCAGCAGCCTTAGGACAGGAAACTACGAGCAGTACTTC. The chain has TRBV4-1 and TRBJ2-7; TRBD1 aligns across 7 bases. The CDR3 totals 14 residues. The germline gives CDR1 MGHRA, CDR2 YSYEKL. Trimming took 4 bases from V and 3 from J; bases not matched to a gene: 6.

The chain links TRBV7-2 to TRBJ2-7, with D perhaps TRBD2 (6 bases). The CDR3 loop spans 15 amino acids. The V gene's germline CDR1 is SGHTA and CDR2 FQGNSA. The V gene lost 0 bases and the J gene lost 7 bases, with 16 bases spanning the gap. CDR3 region: CASSLAGLLSGEQYV. CDR3 DNA sequence: TGTGCCAGCAGCTTAGCAGGACTACTTTCTGGGGAGCAGTACGTC.

The sample holds a few counts of this clonotype. V usage is TRBV11-3 and J usage is TRBJ2-7; D remains unclear. Germline V gives CDR1 SGHNT, CDR2 YENEEA. The ends were cut back, 1 base at V and 7 bases at J, with 20 bases in the middle. This CDR3 is built from 16 residues. The CDR3 DNA follows: TGTGCCAGCAGCTTAGGAGACAATATTCCCCTTGGTGAGCAGTACGTC. Translation gives CASSLGDNIPLGEQYV.

This clonotype has at least ten counts. The genes are TRBV12-3 or TRBV12-4 and TRBJ1-2; 8 bases are a match to TRBD1. This CDR3 is 13 amino acids long. The junction had 6 bases not matched to a gene; V was cut back by 4 bases and J by 8 bases. CDR3 sequence reads: CASSSQGAHGYTF. CDR3 nucleotides: TGTGCCAGCAGTTCCCAGGGGGCGCACGGCTACACCTTC.

The rearrangement links TRBV3-1 to TRBJ1-3, with D possibly matching TRBD1 (5 bases). Germline assignment: CDR1 LGHDT and CDR2 YNNKEL (reference sequence). V was trimmed by 4 bases and J by 0 bases, leaving 7 bases between them. The CDR3 has 14 amino acids. The CDR3 is CASSRQNSGNTIYF. Here the CDR3 DNA reads TGTGCCAGCAGCCGACAGAACTCTGGAAACACCATATATTTT.

V usage is TRBV7-2 and J usage is TRBJ2-5; tentative D call: TRBD2 (5 bases). Looked up from germline, CDR1 is SGHTA and CDR2 is FQGNSA. V was shortened by 5 bases and J by 2 bases, with 12 bases between the two germline ends. The length of the CDR3 is 14 residues. In DNA, the CDR3 is TGTGCCAGCAGCCGAAGGGAGCCACAAGAGACCCAGTACTTC. Its protein product is CASSRREPQETQYF.

This clonotype was detected only a few times. The chain couples TRBV4-1 to TRBJ2-3; D is perhaps TRBD2 (6 bases). Looked up from germline, CDR1 is MGHRA and CDR2 is YSYEKL. The V gene lost 4 bases and the J gene lost 2 bases, with 13 bases spanning the gap. This CDR3 spans 15 amino acids. The CDR3 DNA is TGCGCCAGCAGCCCCCAGCGGGCCCTCACAGATACGCAGTATTTT. Translating gives CASSPQRALTDTQYF.

The chain combines TRBV6-8 with TRBJ2-7; perhaps TRBD2 as D (6 bases). Per the germline V gene, CDR1 is MNHGY and CDR2 is SAAAGT. This CDR3 is built from 12 residues. Trimming took 10 bases from V and 2 from J, leaving 12 bases between them. CDR3 nucleotides: TGTGCCATATCCGGGACTCCCTACGAGCAGTACTTC. As protein: CAISGTPYEQYF.

This clonotype was recorded many times. This rearrangement joins TRBV7-2 to TRBJ2-1; possible D gene TRBD2, 5 bases. This CDR3 contains 15 residues. V was cut by 5 bases and J by 6 bases, with 17 bases left in between. Germline CDR1 SGHTA, CDR2 FQGNSA. CDR3 coding DNA: TGTGCCAGCAGCCCCGGACTGCGCGCCAGCAATGAGCAGTTCTTC. This sequence encodes CASSPGLRASNEQFF.

The gene calls are TRBV12-3 or TRBV12-4 and TRBJ2-5; either TRBD1 or TRBD2 may fit D (5 bases each). The CDR3 has 14 residues. The V end was cut by 5 bases, the J end by 9 bases, with 19 bases between. CDR3 coding DNA: TGTGCCAGCAGTCAAACCGGGACCACGCGCGCCCAGTACTTC. Amino acid sequence: CASSQTGTTRAQYF.

This clonotype was picked up a small number of times. The rearrangement joins TRBV5-1 to TRBJ2-7, with TRBD1 matching 10 bases. The CDR3 consists of 16 residues. V dropped 3 bases and J dropped 4; count of bases not matched to a gene: 10. Germline V CDR1 and CDR2: SGHRS, YFSETQ. Here the CDR3 reads CASSWVTGTGDYEQYF. The DNA of the CDR3 is TGCGCCAGCAGCTGGGTCACCGGGACAGGGGATTACGAGCAGTACTTC.

This chain uses TRBV6-2 or TRBV6-3 with TRBJ2-7; 9 positions match TRBD1. V lost 6 bases, J lost 3 bases, and 6 bases stayed unmatched. From germline, CDR1 is MNHEY and CDR2 SVGEGT. CDR3 length: 14 amino acids. The CDR3 is CASSTGGRDYEQYV. Here the CDR3 DNA reads TGTGCCAGCAGCACAGGGGGCAGGGACTACGAGCAGTACGTC.

This clonotype has a handful of counts. V usage is TRBV10-3 and J usage is TRBJ2-1; 11 bases fit TRBD2. The CDR3 contains 19 residues. V lost 0 bases and J lost 5; bases outside the gene matches: 12. Per germline, CDR1 ENHRY and CDR2 SYGVKD. DNA of the CDR3: TGTGCCATCAGTGAGTCGGCTAGCGGGAGGACCCCTAATAACAATGAGCAGTTCTTC. As protein: CAISESASGRTPNNNEQFF.